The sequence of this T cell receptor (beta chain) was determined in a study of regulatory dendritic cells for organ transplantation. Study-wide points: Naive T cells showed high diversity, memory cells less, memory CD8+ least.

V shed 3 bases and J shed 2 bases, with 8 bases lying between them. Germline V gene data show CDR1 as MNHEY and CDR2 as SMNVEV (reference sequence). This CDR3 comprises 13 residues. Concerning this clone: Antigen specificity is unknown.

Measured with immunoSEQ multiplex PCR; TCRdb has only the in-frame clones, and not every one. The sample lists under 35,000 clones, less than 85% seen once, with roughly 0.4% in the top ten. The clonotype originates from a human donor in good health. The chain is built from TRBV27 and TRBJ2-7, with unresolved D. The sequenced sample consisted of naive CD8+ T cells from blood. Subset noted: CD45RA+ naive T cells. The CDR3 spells CASSFGRAYEQYF. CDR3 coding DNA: TGTGCCAGCAGTTTCGGCCGGGCCTACGAGCAGTACTTC.